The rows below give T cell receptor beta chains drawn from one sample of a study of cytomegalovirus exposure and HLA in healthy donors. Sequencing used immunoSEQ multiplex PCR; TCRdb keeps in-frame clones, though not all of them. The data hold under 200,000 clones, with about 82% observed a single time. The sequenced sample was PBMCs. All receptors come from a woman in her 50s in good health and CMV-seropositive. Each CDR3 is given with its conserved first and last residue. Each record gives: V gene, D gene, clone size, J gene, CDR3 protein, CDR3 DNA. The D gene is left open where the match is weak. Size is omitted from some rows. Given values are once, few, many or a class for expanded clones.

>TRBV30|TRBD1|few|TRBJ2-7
CACRQGSYEQYF
TGTGCCTGCAGACAGGGGTCCTACGAGCAGTACTTC
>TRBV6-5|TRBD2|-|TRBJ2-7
CASSSLAGLSYEQYF
TGTGCCAGCAGCTCTTTAGCGGGACTCTCCTACGAGCAGTACTTC
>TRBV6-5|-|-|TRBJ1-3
CASRQTKGGAHTIYF
TGTGCCAGCAGACAAACAAAAGGAGGAGCGCACACCATATATTTT
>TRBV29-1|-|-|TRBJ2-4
CSVGQAKNIQYF
TGCAGCGTTGGACAAGCCAAAAACATTCAGTACTTC
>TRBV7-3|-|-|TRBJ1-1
CASSLIGGRGGNTEAFF
TGTGCCAGCAGCTTAATAGGGGGGCGCGGGGGGAACACTGAAGCTTTCTTT
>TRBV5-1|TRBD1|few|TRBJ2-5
CASMRTGGGETQYF
TGCGCCAGCATGAGGACAGGGGGCGGGGAGACCCAGTACTTC
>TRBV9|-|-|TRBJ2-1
CASSVLPGVRYNEQFF
TGTGCCAGCAGCGTACTCCCGGGGGTAAGATACAATGAGCAGTTCTTC
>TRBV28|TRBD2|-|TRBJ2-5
CASSLSGGNQETQYF
TGTGCCAGCAGTTTGTCGGGAGGGAACCAAGAGACCCAGTACTTC
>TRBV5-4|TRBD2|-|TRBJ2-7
CASSFGRGAYEQYF
TGTGCCAGCAGCTTCGGTCGGGGGGCCTACGAGCAGTACTTC
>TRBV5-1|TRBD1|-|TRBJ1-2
CASSVSDRVRGYTF
TGCGCCAGCAGCGTCTCCGACAGGGTACGCGGCTACACCTTC
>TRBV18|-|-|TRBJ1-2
CASSLTRGDGYTF
TGTGCCAGCTCACTCACCAGGGGAGACGGCTACACCTTC
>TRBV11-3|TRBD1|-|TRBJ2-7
CASSQNDRGRYEQYF
TGTGCCAGCAGCCAGAACGACAGGGGCAGGTACGAGCAGTACTTC
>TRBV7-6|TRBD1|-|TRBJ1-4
CASSRGTGGGKLFF
TGTGCCAGCAGCCGAGGGACAGGGGGCGGAAAACTGTTTTTT
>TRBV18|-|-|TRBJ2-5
CASSPQGWETQYF
TGTGCCAGCTCACCGCAGGGTTGGGAGACCCAGTACTTC
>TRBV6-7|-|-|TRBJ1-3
CASRGYRAGGNTIYF
TGTGCCAGCCGTGGTTACAGGGCGGGTGGAAACACCATATATTTT
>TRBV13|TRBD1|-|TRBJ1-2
CASSEGQAASANYGYTF
TGTGCCAGCAGCGAAGGACAGGCTGCCTCGGCTAACTATGGCTACACCTTC
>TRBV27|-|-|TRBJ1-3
CASRPGYSSGNTIYF
TGTGCCAGCAGGCCAGGTTACTCCTCTGGAAACACCATATATTTT
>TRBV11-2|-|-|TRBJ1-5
CASSTDRNSNQPQHF
TGTGCCAGCAGCACGGACAGAAATAGCAATCAGCCCCAGCATTTT
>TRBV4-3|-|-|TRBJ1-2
CASSQEGGQLYGYTF
TGCGCCAGCAGCCAAGAAGGAGGCCAACTCTATGGCTACACCTTC
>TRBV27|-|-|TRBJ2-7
CASRGYTYEQYF
TGTGCCAGCCGGGGGTATACCTACGAGCAGTACTTC
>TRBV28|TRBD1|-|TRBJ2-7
CASSFLGQALFEQYF
TGTGCCAGCAGTTTTCTGGGACAGGCTTTGTTCGAGCAGTACTTC
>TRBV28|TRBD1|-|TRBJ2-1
CASTLTGTGFSNEQFF
TGTGCCAGCACCCTGACCGGGACAGGGTTTTCTAATGAGCAGTTCTTC
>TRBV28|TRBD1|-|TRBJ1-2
CASSSSLDRGRGYGYTF
TGTGCCAGCAGCTCTAGTCTCGACAGGGGGCGAGGCTATGGCTACACCTTC
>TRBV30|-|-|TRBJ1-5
CAWSLGHSNQPQHF
TGTGCCTGGAGTCTTGGACACAGCAATCAGCCCCAGCATTTT
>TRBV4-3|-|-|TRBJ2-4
CASSQPTTGGSKNIQYF
TGCGCCAGCAGCCAGCCTACGACAGGCGGATCCAAAAACATTCAGTACTTC
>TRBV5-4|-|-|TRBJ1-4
CASSLISRNEKLFF
TGTGCCAGCAGCTTGATTTCCAGGAATGAAAAACTGTTTTTT
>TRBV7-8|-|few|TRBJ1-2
CASSFSTGYGGYTF
TGTGCCAGCAGCTTCTCTACAGGGTATGGGGGCTACACCTTC
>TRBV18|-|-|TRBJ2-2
CASSPPAANTGELFF
TGTGCCAGCTCACCACCTGCGGCGAACACCGGGGAGCTGTTTTTT
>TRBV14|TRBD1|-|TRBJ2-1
CASSRSGTGMGNEQFF
TGTGCCAGCAGCCGCTCCGGGACAGGGATGGGAAATGAGCAGTTCTTC
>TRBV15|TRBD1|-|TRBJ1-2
CATSRAGQGITNYGYTF
TGTGCCACCAGCAGAGCGGGACAGGGTATAACTAACTATGGCTACACCTTC
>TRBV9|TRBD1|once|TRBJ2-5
CASSAEPQGETQYF
TGTGCCAGCAGCGCAGAGCCACAGGGGGAGACCCAGTACTTC